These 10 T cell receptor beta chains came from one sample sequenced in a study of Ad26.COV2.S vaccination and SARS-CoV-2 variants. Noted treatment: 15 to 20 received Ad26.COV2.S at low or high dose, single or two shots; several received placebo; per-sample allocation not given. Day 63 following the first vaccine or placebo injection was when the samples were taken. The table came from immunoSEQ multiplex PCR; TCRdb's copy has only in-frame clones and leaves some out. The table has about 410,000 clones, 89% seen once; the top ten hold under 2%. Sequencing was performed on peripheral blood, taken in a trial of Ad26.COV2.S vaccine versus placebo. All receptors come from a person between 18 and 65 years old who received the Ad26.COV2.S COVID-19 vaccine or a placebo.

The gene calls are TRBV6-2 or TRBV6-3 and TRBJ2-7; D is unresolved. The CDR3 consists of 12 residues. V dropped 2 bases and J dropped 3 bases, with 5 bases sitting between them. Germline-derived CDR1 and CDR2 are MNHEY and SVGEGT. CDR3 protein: CASSYPSYEQYF. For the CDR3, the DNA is TGTGCCAGCAGTTACCCAAGCTACGAGCAGTACTTC.

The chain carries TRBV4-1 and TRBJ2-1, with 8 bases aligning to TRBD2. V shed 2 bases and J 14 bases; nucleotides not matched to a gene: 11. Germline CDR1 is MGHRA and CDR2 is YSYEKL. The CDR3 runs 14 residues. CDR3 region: CASSQLGAGDYEFF. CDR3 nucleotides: TGCGCCAGCAGCCAACTCGGAGCGGGAGATTACGAGTTCTTC.

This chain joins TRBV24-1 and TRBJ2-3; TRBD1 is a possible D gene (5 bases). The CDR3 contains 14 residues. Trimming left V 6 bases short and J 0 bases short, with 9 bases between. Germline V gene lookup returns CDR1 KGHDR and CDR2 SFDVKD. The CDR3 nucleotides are TGTGCCACCAGTAGGGGCAGCAGCACAGATACGCAGTATTTT. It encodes CATSRGSSTDTQYF.

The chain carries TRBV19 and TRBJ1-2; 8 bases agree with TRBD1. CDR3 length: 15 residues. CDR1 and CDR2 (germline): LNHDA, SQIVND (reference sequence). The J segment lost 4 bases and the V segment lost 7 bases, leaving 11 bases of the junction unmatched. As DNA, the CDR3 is TGTGCCAGTACCGATCCCGCCGGGACAGGCTATGGCTACACCTTC. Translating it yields CASTDPAGTGYGYTF.

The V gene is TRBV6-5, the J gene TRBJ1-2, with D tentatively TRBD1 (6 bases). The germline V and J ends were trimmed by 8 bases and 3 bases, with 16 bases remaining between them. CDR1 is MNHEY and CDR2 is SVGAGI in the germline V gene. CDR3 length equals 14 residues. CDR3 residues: CASCKGQGYYGYTF. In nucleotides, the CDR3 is TGTGCCAGCTGTAAGGGTCAGGGGTACTATGGCTACACCTTC.

The CDR3 bases are TGCGCCAGCAGCCAGGAGGGAGGGTCACCCCTCCACTTT. Its protein is CASSQEGGSPLHF. The rearrangement links TRBV4-1 to TRBJ1-6; D is unresolved. This CDR3 comprises 13 residues. V was cut by 3 bases and J by 10 bases, with 10 bases left in between. Germline V gene sequence: CDR1 MGHRA, CDR2 YSYEKL.

CDR3 protein: CASSLLRQYQETQYF. Written as DNA, the CDR3 is TGTGCCAGCAGCTTACTAAGACAATACCAAGAGACCCAGTACTTC. This chain links TRBV7-8 with TRBJ2-5; D is undetermined. CDR3 length equals 15 residues. In germline, CDR1 is SGHVS, CDR2 FQNEAQ. Trimming removed 2 bases at V and 0 bases at J, with 10 bases between.

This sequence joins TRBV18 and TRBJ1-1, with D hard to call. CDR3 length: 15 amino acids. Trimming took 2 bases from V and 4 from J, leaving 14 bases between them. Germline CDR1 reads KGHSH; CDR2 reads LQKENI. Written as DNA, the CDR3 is TGTGCCAGCTCACCAAGTTTGGGGTTTGGCACTGAAGCTTTCTTT. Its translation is CASSPSLGFGTEAFF.

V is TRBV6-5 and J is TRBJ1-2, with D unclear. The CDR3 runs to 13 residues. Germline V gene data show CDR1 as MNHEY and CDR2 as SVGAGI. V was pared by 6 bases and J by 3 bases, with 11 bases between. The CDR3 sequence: CASREFLDYGYTF. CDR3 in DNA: TGTGCCAGCAGGGAGTTCCTAGACTATGGCTACACCTTC.

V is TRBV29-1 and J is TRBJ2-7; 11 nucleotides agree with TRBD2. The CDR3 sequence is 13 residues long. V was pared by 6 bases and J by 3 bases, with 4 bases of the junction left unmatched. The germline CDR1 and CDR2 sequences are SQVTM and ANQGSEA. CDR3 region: CSVGLADNYEQYF. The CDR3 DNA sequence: TGCAGCGTGGGACTAGCGGACAACTACGAGCAGTACTTC.